This is a list of T cell receptor beta chains from one sample in a study of shared clonotypes between healthy human individuals. The method was immunoSEQ multiplex PCR; TCRdb's version includes in-frame clones alone and lacks a portion of them. The data hold 550,000 to 700,000 clones, with more than 70% observed a single time. Sample: memory CD4+ T cells sorted from blood. The receptors shown here come from a woman aged 25 to 39 in good health. The CDR3 runs from the conserved cysteine through the conserved F or W. The D gene is left open where the match is weak. Clone size appears in some rows only: once, few, many, or a class for an expanded clone.

TRBJ1-1 | TRBD1 | TRBV29-1 | many | CSAWDRDYTEAFF | TGCAGCGCCTGGGACAGGGATTACACTGAAGCTTTCTTT
TRBJ2-5 | - | TRBV7-9 | - | CASTTVETQYF | TGTGCCAGCACCACCGTGGAGACCCAGTACTTC
TRBJ1-5 | - | TRBV11-2 | - | CASSLEWGQPQHF | TGTGCCAGCAGCTTAGAATGGGGGCAGCCCCAGCATTTT
TRBJ2-7 | TRBD2 | TRBV7-7 | - | CASSPGTSSYDEQYF | TGTGCCAGCAGCCCTGGGACTAGCAGTTACGACGAGCAGTACTTC
TRBJ2-2 | TRBD2 | TRBV23-1 | - | CANLRREGGEIGLLRNTGELFF | TGCGCCAACCTGAGGCGGGAGGGTGGGGAAATCGGTTTACTTAGGAACACCGGGGAGCTGTTTTTT
TRBJ2-1 | TRBD2 | TRBV7-2 | few | CASSVREMGEQFF | TGTGCCAGCAGCGTGCGGGAGATGGGTGAGCAGTTCTTC
TRBJ2-2 | TRBD1 | TRBV5-1 | - | CASSIGQGSNTGELFF | TGCGCCAGCAGCATCGGACAGGGGAGTAACACCGGGGAGCTGTTTTTT
TRBJ2-1 | TRBD2 | TRBV5-1 | - | CASSSGLAPGNEQFF | TGCGCCAGCAGCTCAGGACTAGCTCCTGGTAATGAGCAGTTCTTC
TRBJ1-3 | - | TRBV7-9 | - | CASSSQSSGNTIYF | TGTGCCAGCAGCTCACAGAGCTCTGGAAACACCATATATTTT
TRBJ2-2 | - | TRBV27 | - | CASRHPGGSGELFF | TGTGCCAGCAGACATCCAGGGGGGTCCGGGGAGCTGTTTTTT
TRBJ2-1 | TRBD2 | TRBV28 | - | CASSSSGRVSNEQFF | TGTGCCAGCAGTTCTAGCGGGAGAGTTTCCAATGAGCAGTTCTTC
TRBJ2-2 | TRBD2 | TRBV11-2 | - | CASSFSGTSGTGELFF | TGTGCCAGCAGCTTCTCCGGGACTAGCGGCACCGGGGAGCTGTTTTTT
TRBJ1-4 | TRBD1 | TRBV5-1 | - | CASSADRGNEKLFF | TGCGCCAGCAGCGCAGACAGGGGCAACGAAAAACTGTTTTTT
TRBJ2-3 | - | TRBV29-1 | - | CSVGKRLGGTDTQYF | TGCAGCGTTGGGAAGAGACTAGGAGGCACAGATACGCAGTATTTT
TRBJ1-1 | - | TRBV11-2 | - | CASSSIRTEAFF | TGTGCCAGCAGCTCGATTCGCACTGAAGCTTTCTTT
TRBJ2-3 | TRBD1 | TRBV5-1 | many | CASSVGQGATDTQYF | TGCGCCAGCAGCGTAGGACAGGGGGCGACAGATACGCAGTATTTT
TRBJ2-7 | TRBD1 | TRBV5-1 | - | CASSRVPGGSYEQYF | TGCGCCAGCAGCCGGGTACCAGGGGGCTCCTACGAGCAGTACTTC
TRBJ2-7 | TRBD2 | TRBV11-2 | - | CASSITSGSYEQYF | TGTGCCAGCAGCATCACTAGCGGATCCTACGAGCAGTACTTC
TRBJ2-7 | TRBD1 | TRBV7-2 | few | CASSSQTGGYEQYF | TGTGCCAGCAGCTCCCAGACAGGGGGCTACGAGCAGTACTTC
TRBJ2-5 | - | TRBV12-5 | - | CASGLETETQYF | TGTGCTAGTGGTTTGGAGACGGAGACCCAGTACTTC
TRBJ2-7 | - | TRBV19 | - | CASSRTDSSRASYEQYF | TGTGCCAGTAGTAGAACGGACAGCTCCAGGGCATCCTACGAGCAGTACTTC
TRBJ2-7 | - | TRBV7-2 | - | CASSLDVYEQYF | TGTGCCAGCAGCCTGGACGTCTACGAGCAGTACTTC
TRBJ1-1 | - | TRBV12-5 | - | CASGLVLGTIGTEAFF | TGTGCTAGTGGTTTGGTACTTGGGACAATAGGCACTGAAGCTTTCTTT
TRBJ1-1 | - | TRBV6-5 | - | CASRYWQNTEAFF | TGTGCCAGCAGGTACTGGCAGAACACTGAAGCTTTCTTT
TRBJ2-1 | - | TRBV4-1 | - | CASSQGLGRAPYNEQFF | TGCGCCAGCAGCCAAGGTTTGGGCAGGGCGCCCTACAATGAGCAGTTCTTC
TRBJ2-5 | - | TRBV4-1 | once | CASSQLNPETQYF | TGCGCCAGCAGCCAACTAAACCCAGAGACCCAGTACTTC
TRBJ2-1 | - | TRBV12-5 | once | CASGLVITGPPANEQFF | TGTGCTAGTGGTTTGGTAATCACAGGTCCCCCAGCCAATGAGCAGTTCTTC
TRBJ1-4 | - | TRBV4-1 | - | CASSHLQSRWTNEKLFF | TGCGCCAGCAGCCATTTACAAAGTCGTTGGACTAATGAAAAACTGTTTTTT
TRBJ1-1 | - | TRBV5-6 | - | CASSLRSNTEAFF | TGTGCCAGCAGCTTGAGGTCGAACACTGAAGCTTTCTTT
TRBJ2-1 | - | TRBV7-9 | - | CASSFPSGLSEQFF | TGTGCCAGCAGCTTTCCTTCGGGGTTGAGTGAGCAGTTCTTC
TRBJ1-2 | - | TRBV5-1 | - | CASRRGESYGYTF | TGCGCCAGCAGGCGTGGGGAGAGCTATGGCTACACCTTC
TRBJ2-1 | TRBD2 | TRBV4-1 | - | CASSELAGGLYNEQFF | TGCGCCAGCAGCGAGCTAGCGGGAGGCCTCTACAATGAGCAGTTCTTC
TRBJ2-1 | - | TRBV1 | few | CTSSPSRGYNEQFF | TGCACCAGCAGCCCGAGCCGGGGTTACAATGAGCAGTTCTTC
TRBJ1-5 | TRBD1 | TRBV28 | - | CASSPLTGRNQPQHF | TGTGCCAGCAGCCCTCTGACAGGGAGGAATCAGCCCCAGCATTTT
TRBJ1-1 | - | TRBV2 | - | CASEFHPNTEAFF | TGTGCCAGCGAATTCCACCCTAACACTGAAGCTTTCTTT
TRBJ2-3 | TRBD2 | TRBV10-1 | - | CASSESVGTSGSLDTQYF | TGCGCCAGCAGTGAGTCGGTTGGGACTAGCGGGAGTCTAGATACGCAGTATTTT
TRBJ1-2 | TRBD1 | TRBV20-1 | - | CSAGQGVGYTF | TGCAGTGCGGGACAGGGGGTAGGCTACACCTTC
TRBJ1-5 | - | TRBV2 | - | CASSADPWGNQPQHF | TGTGCCAGCAGTGCGGACCCGTGGGGCAATCAGCCCCAGCATTTT
TRBJ2-3 | TRBD2 | TRBV11-3 | few | CASSLGGRAGDTQYF | TGTGCCAGCAGCTTAGGCGGGAGGGCCGGCGATACGCAGTATTTT
TRBJ1-3 | - | TRBV6-1 | - | CATGRQPLSGNTIYF | TGTGCCACCGGCAGACAGCCCCTGTCTGGAAACACCATATATTTT
TRBJ1-2 | TRBD1 | TRBV13 | - | CASSFGDRALYGYTF | TGTGCCAGCAGCTTCGGGGACAGGGCCCTCTATGGCTACACCTTC
TRBJ2-5 | TRBD2 | TRBV25-1 | - | CASSGVAGIGGEETQYF | TGTGCCAGCAGTGGAGTAGCGGGAATTGGGGGAGAAGAGACCCAGTACTTC
TRBJ2-7 | TRBD2 | TRBV6-1 | - | CASSGPTSGKYEQYF | TGTGCCAGCAGTGGCCCGACTAGCGGGAAATACGAGCAGTACTTC
TRBJ1-5 | - | TRBV27 | - | CASSLTGIGQPQHF | TGTGCCAGCAGTTTAACAGGGATTGGACAGCCCCAGCATTTT
TRBJ1-1 | - | TRBV19 | - | CASSTGASTEAFF | TGTGCCAGTAGCACGGGGGCCAGCACTGAAGCTTTCTTT
TRBJ1-4 | - | TRBV15 | - | CATSSGTSEKLFF | TGTGCCACCAGCAGTGGGACTAGTGAAAAACTGTTTTTT
TRBJ2-1 | TRBD1 | TRBV5-1 | - | CASRSNRGFVHEQFF | TGCGCCAGCAGAAGTAACAGGGGATTTGTCCATGAGCAGTTCTTC
TRBJ2-3 | - | TRBV7-3 | - | CASSLSRESTDTQYF | TGTGCCAGCAGCTTGTCGAGAGAAAGCACAGATACGCAGTATTTT